The 14 T cell receptor beta chains presented below share a single source sample, sequenced in a study of T cell responses to AZD1222 COVID-19 vaccine. Assay used: immunoSEQ multiplex PCR; TCRdb lists only in-frame clones, some missing. The sample records approximately 93,000 clones, about nine tenths being singletons. Here the sequenced sample was peripheral blood, taken 28 days after the second AZD1222 dose. The receptors come from an adult who received the AZD1222 COVID-19 vaccine.

The chain has TRBV4-1 and TRBJ2-3, with 10 bases identical to TRBD2. Per germline, CDR1 MGHRA and CDR2 YSYEKL. With V trimmed by 2 bases and J by 1 base, 3 bases remained unmatched. The CDR3 has 16 amino acids. The CDR3 bases are TGCGCCAGCAGCCAACTAACTAGCGGGGGCACAGATACGCAGTATTTT. The encoded protein is CASSQLTSGGTDTQYF.

The chain couples TRBV7-9 to TRBJ1-2; D may be TRBD1 (5 bases). With 1 base removed from V and 6 bases from J, the gap between germline ends came to 12 bases. The CDR3 is 14 residues long. Germline V CDR1 and CDR2: SEHNR, FQNEAQ (reference sequence). The CDR3 loop is CASSLGQGRDGYTF. CDR3 coding DNA: TGTGCCAGCAGCTTAGGGCAGGGTAGGGATGGCTACACCTTC.

The V gene is TRBV7-2, the J gene TRBJ2-1; maybe TRBD2 (5 bases). V was pared by 3 bases and J by 9 bases, with 12 bases between. Germline CDR1 is SGHTA and CDR2 is FQGNSA. This CDR3 region has 13 residues. CDR3 sequence (DNA): TGTGCCAGCAGCTTGACCGGGGTTCGTGAGCAGTTCTTC. Its protein is CASSLTGVREQFF. The variable domain in full, with the rest retrieved from reference TRBV7-2 and TRBJ2-1, is GAGVSQSPSNKVTEKGKDVELRCDPISGHTALYWYRQSLGQGLEFLIYFQGNSAPDKSGLPSDRFSAERTGGSVSTLTIQRTQQEDSAVYLCASSLTGVREQFFGPGTRLTVL.

The chain has TRBV15 and TRBJ2-2; D perhaps matches TRBD2 (5 bases). V gave up 1 base and J gave up 10 bases, with 7 bases separating them. This CDR3 contains 12 residues. In germline, CDR1 is LNHNV, CDR2 YYDKDF (reference sequence). CDR3 DNA: TGTGCCACCAGCAGAGGGGGAGAGGAGCTGTTTTTT. Its translation: CATSRGGEELFF. The whole variable domain, remainder taken from reference TRBV15 and TRBJ2-2, is DAMVIQNPRYQVTQFGKPVTLSCSQTLNHNVMYWYQQKSSQAPKLLFHYYDKDFNNEADTPDNFQSRRPNTSFCFLDIRSPGLGDTAMYLCATSRGGEELFFGEGSRLTVL.

The chain links TRBV7-2 to TRBJ2-5; D is perhaps TRBD1 (6 bases). Germline V gene lookup returns CDR1 SGHTA and CDR2 FQGNSA. The V and J ends lost 4 bases and 5 bases respectively, with 11 bases between them. CDR3 size: 13 residues. CDR3 amino acids: CASSSQRGETQYF. As DNA, the CDR3 is TGTGCCAGCAGCTCTCAAAGGGGGGAGACCCAGTACTTC.

The chain carries TRBV5-3 and TRBJ1-5; D perhaps matches TRBD1 (5 bases). TRBV5-3 is designated an ORF whose function remains uncertain. The V end was cut by 3 bases, the J end by 3 bases, with 19 bases between. The length of the CDR3 is 17 residues. CDR3 amino acids: CARSWGEGKGDNQPQHF. The CDR3 region has the DNA TGTGCCAGAAGCTGGGGAGAGGGGAAAGGAGACAATCAGCCCCAGCATTTT.

The chain joins TRBV7-2 to TRBJ2-5; D is uncertain. This CDR3 is 14 amino acids long. The V gene's germline CDR1 is SGHTA and CDR2 FQGNSA. The V and J ends lost 2 bases and 2 bases respectively, with 9 bases between them. Written as DNA, the CDR3 is TGTGCCAGCAGCTTAACCGGGCCTCAAGAGACCCAGTACTTC. Its translation is CASSLTGPQETQYF.

This chain uses TRBV5-4 with TRBJ2-1; tentative D call: TRBD1 (5 bases). Per the germline V gene, CDR1 is SGHNT and CDR2 is YYREEE (reference sequence). Trimming took off 4 bases at V and 15 bases at J, with 17 bases between the two ends. This CDR3 region has 12 residues. The chain's CDR3 is CASSKDRTDMFF. The CDR3 DNA sequence: TGTGCCAGCAGCAAAGACCGAACGGACATGTTCTTC.

The CDR3 is CASSRGAGYEQYF. DNA for the CDR3: TGTGCCAGCAGTCGAGGAGCCGGGTACGAGCAGTACTTC. The chain combines TRBV7-9 with TRBJ2-7; D gene uncertain. Germline V gene sequence: CDR1 SEHNR, CDR2 FQNEAQ (reference sequence). This CDR3 has 13 residues. V was shortened by 6 bases and J by 4 bases, with 13 bases between the two germline ends.

Here the CDR3 reads CASSHREGAHGYTF. The CDR3 DNA follows: TGTGCCAGCAGTCACCGGGAGGGGGCACATGGCTACACCTTC. This chain joins TRBV6-5 and TRBJ1-2, with 7 bases aligning to TRBD1. The CDR3 contains 14 residues. V was clipped by 5 bases and J by 6 bases; unmatched bases: 9. CDR1 and CDR2 (germline): MNHEY, SVGAGI.

The count of this clone is one. The V gene is TRBV12-3 or TRBV12-4, the J gene TRBJ1-1; maybe TRBD1 (6 bases). The CDR3 totals 13 residues. V was shortened by 3 bases and J by 8 bases, with 13 bases between the two germline ends. The CDR3 sequence is CASSFPDRREAFF. The CDR3 DNA reads TGTGCCAGCAGTTTCCCTGACAGGCGCGAAGCTTTCTTT.

The chain carries TRBV9 and TRBJ1-1, with TRBD1 identical over 7 bases. Germline V gives CDR1 SGDLS, CDR2 YYNGEE. With 3 bases clipped from V and 8 bases from J, the junction kept 10 bases outside the gene matches. The CDR3 has 14 residues. The CDR3 loop is CASSARGGGSEAFF. The CDR3 DNA reads as TGTGCCAGCAGCGCTAGGGGAGGGGGCAGCGAAGCTTTCTTT.

The chain has TRBV9 and TRBJ2-1; TRBD2 matches at 9 bases. The V segment lost 0 bases and the J segment 8 bases; nucleotides outside the gene matches: 6. The CDR3 totals 15 residues. Germline V lookup: CDR1 SGDLS, CDR2 YYNGEE. The CDR3 sequence: CASSVVSRGGDEQFF. The CDR3, as DNA: TGTGCCAGCAGCGTAGTTTCGCGGGGGGGCGATGAGCAGTTCTTC.

This clone has a handful of counts. Here the CDR3 reads CSARDWAGDTF. In DNA form, the CDR3 reads TGCAGTGCTAGAGATTGGGCAGGGGACACCTTC. The genes are TRBV20-1 and TRBJ1-2, with D perhaps TRBD1 (6 bases). The CDR3 consists of 11 residues. Germline V gene sequence: CDR1 DFQATT, CDR2 SNEGSKA (reference sequence). With 0 bases removed from V and 12 bases from J, the gap between germline ends came to 11 bases.